This T cell receptor beta chain appears in the sequencing data of a study of T cell responses to AZD1222 COVID-19 vaccine. V lost 1 base and J lost 4; bases outside the gene matches: 3. Germline values: CDR1 SGHAT, CDR2 FQNNGV. CDR3 length: 15 amino acids. Profiling relied on immunoSEQ multiplex PCR, and the TCRdb table lists in-frame clones only, not all of them. The sample has about 150,000 clones, roughly 90% seen once. The TCR sequence derives from an adult who received the AZD1222 COVID-19 vaccine. This specimen consisted of peripheral blood, obtained 28 days after the second AZD1222 dose. J is TRBJ2-7 and V is TRBV11-2; TRBD2 aligns across 11 bases. The CDR3 loop reads CASSLVGTSGYEQYF. The CDR3 DNA reads TGTGCCAGCAGCTTAGTGGGGACTAGCGGATACGAGCAGTACTTC.